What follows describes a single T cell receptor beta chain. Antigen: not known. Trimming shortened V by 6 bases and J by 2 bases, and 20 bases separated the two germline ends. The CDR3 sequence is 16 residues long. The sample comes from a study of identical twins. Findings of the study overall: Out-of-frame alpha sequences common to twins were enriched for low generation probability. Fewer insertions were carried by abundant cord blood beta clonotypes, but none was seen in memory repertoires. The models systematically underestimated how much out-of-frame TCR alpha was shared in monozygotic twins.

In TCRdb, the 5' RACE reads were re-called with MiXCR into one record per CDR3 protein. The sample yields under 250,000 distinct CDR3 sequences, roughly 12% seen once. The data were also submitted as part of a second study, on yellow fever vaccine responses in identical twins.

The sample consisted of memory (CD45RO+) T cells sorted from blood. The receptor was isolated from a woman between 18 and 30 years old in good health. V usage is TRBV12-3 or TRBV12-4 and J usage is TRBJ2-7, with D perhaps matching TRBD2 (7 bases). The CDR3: CASSLSGGAAAYEQYF. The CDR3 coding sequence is TGTGCCAGCAGCCTTAGTGGGGGGGCAGCCGCCTACGAGCAGTACTTC.